This TCR beta chain was sequenced for a study of blood T cell repertoires in COVID-19 (dated by TCRdb to 2020 to 2021). With regard to the full study: Samples covering the acute and convalescent phases of COVID-19 were provided by collaborators in the United States, Italy and Spain. The material from the prospective study consisted of cDNA or gDNA derived from T cells, B-cell-depleted T cells, or PBMCs. Subjects who had been exposed to COVID-19, were actively infected with it, or had recovered from it provided the deeply sampled blood TCRbeta repertoires that made up the dataset. A freely available public database, intended as a resource for researchers studying the immune response to SARS-CoV-2, is where the repertoires were released. The samples were drawn from two sources: the first 160 participants of the ongoing ImmuneRACE study, and 1,254 subjects contributed by 6 global collaborators. A de-identified subject ID, COVID-19 status, age in years and sex were almost always included in the sample metadata. Where HLA class I and class II types were available, the types were taken from metadata supplied by the sample provider, not from assay-based typing. Overall study outcomes, separate from this receptor: Clinical and demographic metadata were provided uncurated, with the amount varying by source and participant.

Points on this clone: It has no known antigen specificity. The input lacks base qualities; no much larger clone sits a single base away.

From its cysteine to its phenylalanine, the CDR3 spans 14 amino acids. Solely the CDR3 DNA is kept, with 42 bases framed from the first base. V is clipped by 7 bases and J by 4 bases, and the sequence between their germline boundaries is 17 bases long. CDR1 MDHEN and CDR2 SYDVKM are derived from the germline V gene. Whole blood was collected in K2EDTA tubes by collaborating institutions according to the institutions' own protocols. Collaborator samples were shipped for TCRbeta analysis as frozen whole blood, isolated PBMCs, or DNA extracted from either sample type. TCRbeta CDR3 regions were amplified from genomic DNA using the immunoSEQ Assay, a bias-controlled multiplex PCR. The source study handled its data this way. The number of nucleated cells in each sample was estimated by amplification of reference gene primers within the assay. To quantify the absolute abundance of each unique TCRbeta CDR3 rearrangement, sequence reads were collapsed and filtered. For each sample, productive Simpson clonality was calculated by taking the square root of Simpson's diversity index across productive rearrangements. TCRdb mirrors the immuneACCESS table, restricted to in-frame sequences. Some clones are absent from its copies; in checked studies, under half trace to an unresolved V gene, and the reason for the others is unknown. The V and J calls and the clone size are those of that table, but D and trimming were determined from the DNA. Here the sample has about 250,000 clones; nearly 90% occur a single time. The ten largest clones capture roughly 3% of the sample.

The sample was peripheral blood. This receptor was obtained from a young man with active or convalescent COVID-19. The receptor chain draws on TRBV28 and TRBJ2-7; matching of 6 bases hints at TRBD1 as the D gene. The CDR3 in this case is CASTHGTRGYEQYF. The DNA sequence is TGTGCCAGCACTCACGGGACAAGGGGTTACGAGCAGTACTTC.